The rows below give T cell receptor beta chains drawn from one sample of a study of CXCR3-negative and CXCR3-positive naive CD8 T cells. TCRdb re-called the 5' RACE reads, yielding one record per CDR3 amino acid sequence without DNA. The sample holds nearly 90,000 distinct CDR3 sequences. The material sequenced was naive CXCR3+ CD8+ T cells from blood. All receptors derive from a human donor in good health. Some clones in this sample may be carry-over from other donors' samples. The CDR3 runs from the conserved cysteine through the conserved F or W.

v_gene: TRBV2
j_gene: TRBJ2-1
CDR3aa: CARGIRADEQFF

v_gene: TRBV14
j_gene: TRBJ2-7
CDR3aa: CASSQLDSYEQYF

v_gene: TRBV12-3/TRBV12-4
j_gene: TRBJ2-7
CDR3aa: CASDLDPLGPYEQYF

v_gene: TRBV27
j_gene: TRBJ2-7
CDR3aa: CASSPLDRWTYEQYF

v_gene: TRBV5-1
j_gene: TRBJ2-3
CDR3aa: CASSPTGGETDTQYF

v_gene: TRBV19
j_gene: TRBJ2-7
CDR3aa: CASRTGHLSYEQYF

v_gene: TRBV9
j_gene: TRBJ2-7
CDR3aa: CASSVATGRGYEQYF

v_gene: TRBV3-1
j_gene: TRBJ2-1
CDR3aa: CASSEAPSGRRSSSYNEQFF

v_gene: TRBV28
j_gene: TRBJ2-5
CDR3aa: CASSLLDGSGETQYF

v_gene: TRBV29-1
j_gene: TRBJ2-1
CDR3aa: CSVERGRRNEQFF

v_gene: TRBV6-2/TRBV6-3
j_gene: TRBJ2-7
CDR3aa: CASSYPPGEQYF

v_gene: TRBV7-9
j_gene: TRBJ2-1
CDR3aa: CASSFGGWTVHNEQFF

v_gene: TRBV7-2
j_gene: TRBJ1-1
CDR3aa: CASSLVGVNVGEAEAFF

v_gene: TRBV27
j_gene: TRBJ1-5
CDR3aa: CASSLSGGPGQPQHF

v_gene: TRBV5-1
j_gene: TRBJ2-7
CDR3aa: CASSPDPRMQRGEQYF

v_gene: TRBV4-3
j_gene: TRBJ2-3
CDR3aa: CASSQGWGKDTQYF

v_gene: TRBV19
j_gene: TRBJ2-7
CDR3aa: CASSIGADYEQYF

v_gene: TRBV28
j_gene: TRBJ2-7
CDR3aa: CASRGSGGYSEQYF

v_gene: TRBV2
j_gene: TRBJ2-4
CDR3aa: CASSEGAKNIQYF

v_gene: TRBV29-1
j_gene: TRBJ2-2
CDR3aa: CSVESLTGLVGELFF

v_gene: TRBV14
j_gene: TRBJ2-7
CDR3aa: CASSTEGRGSYEQYF

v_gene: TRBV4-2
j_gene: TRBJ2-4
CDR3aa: CASSQGTEGIGANIQYF

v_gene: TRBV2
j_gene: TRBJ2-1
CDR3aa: CASQGGTITQNEQFF

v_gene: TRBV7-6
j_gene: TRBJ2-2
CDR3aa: CASSLDQGDGELFF

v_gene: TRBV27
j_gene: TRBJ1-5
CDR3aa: CASSPHVGGSNQPQHF

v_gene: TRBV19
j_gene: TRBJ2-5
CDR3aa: CATRDSQETQYF

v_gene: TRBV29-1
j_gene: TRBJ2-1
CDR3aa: CTKSEGNEQFF

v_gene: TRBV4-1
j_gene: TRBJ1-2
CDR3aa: CASSRDQGANYGYTF

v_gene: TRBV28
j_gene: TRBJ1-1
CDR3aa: CASSLPWAEAFF

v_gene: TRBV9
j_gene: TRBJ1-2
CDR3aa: CASSVGGAGLPYGYTF